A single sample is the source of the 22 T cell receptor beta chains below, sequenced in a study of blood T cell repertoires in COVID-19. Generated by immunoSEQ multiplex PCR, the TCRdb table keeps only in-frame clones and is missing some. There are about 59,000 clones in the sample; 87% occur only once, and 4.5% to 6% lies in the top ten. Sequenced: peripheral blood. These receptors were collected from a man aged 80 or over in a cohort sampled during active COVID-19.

CDR3 in amino acids: CATSRGGSTNTGELFF. CDR3 bases: TGTGCCACCAGCAGAGGCGGCTCCACCAACACCGGGGAGCTGTTTTTT. The chain links TRBV15 to TRBJ2-2, with D uncertain. Germline assignment: CDR1 LNHNV and CDR2 YYDKDF (reference sequence). The CDR3 totals 16 residues. Trimming left V 1 base short and J 2 bases short, with 11 bases between.

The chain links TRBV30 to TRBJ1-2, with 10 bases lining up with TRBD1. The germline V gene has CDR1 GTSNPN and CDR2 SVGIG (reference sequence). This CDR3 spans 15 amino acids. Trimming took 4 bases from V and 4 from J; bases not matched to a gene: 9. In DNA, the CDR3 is TGTGCCTGGACTGATCCGGGACAGGGGCTCTATGGCTACACCTTC. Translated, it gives CAWTDPGQGLYGYTF.

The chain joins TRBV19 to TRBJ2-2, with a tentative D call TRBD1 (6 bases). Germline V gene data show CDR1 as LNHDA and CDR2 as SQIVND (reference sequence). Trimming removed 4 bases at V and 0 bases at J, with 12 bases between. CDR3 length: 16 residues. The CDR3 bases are TGTGCCAGTAGTACCGGACAGATCGCGAACACCGGGGAGCTGTTTTTT. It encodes CASSTGQIANTGELFF.

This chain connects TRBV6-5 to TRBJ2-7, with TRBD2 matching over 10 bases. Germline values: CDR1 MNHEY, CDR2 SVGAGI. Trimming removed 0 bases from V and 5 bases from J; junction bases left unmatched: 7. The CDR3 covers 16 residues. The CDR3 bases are TGTGCCAGCAGTTACTCTCGGGCTAGCGGGAGCGACGAGCAGTACTTC. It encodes CASSYSRASGSDEQYF.

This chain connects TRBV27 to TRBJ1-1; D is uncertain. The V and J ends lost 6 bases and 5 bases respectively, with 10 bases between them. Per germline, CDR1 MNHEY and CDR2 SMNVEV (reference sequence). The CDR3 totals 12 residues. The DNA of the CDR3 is TGTGCCAGCAGCCGAGCGCGGACTGAAGCTTTCTTT. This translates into CASSRARTEAFF.

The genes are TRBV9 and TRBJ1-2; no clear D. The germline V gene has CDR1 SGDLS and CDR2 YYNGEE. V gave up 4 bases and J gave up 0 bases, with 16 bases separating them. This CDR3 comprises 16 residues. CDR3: CASSPQAGQANYGYTF. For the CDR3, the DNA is TGTGCCAGCAGCCCCCAGGCGGGTCAAGCTAACTATGGCTACACCTTC.

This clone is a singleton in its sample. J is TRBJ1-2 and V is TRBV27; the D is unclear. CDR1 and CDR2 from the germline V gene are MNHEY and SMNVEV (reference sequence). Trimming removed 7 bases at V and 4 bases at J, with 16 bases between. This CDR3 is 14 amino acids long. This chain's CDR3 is CASNPAGQPYGYTF. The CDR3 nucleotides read TGTGCCAGCAATCCGGCTGGGCAGCCCTATGGCTACACCTTC.

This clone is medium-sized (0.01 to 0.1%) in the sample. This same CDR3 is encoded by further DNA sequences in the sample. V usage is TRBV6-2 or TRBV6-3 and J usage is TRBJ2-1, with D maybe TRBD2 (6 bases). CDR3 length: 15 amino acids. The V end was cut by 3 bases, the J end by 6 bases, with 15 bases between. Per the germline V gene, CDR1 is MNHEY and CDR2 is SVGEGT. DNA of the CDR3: TGTGCCAGCAGTTATAGCGGTTCCCTTGGCAATGAGCAGTTCTTC. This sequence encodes CASSYSGSLGNEQFF.

This CDR3 reads CASSAHPDQPQHF. Written as DNA, the CDR3 is TGTGCCAGCAGCGCCCATCCGGATCAGCCCCAGCATTTT. This chain uses TRBV9 with TRBJ1-5, with D uncertain. Deletions cut 3 bases from V and 5 bases from J, with 9 bases between. Looked up from germline, CDR1 is SGDLS and CDR2 is YYNGEE. This CDR3 region has 13 residues.

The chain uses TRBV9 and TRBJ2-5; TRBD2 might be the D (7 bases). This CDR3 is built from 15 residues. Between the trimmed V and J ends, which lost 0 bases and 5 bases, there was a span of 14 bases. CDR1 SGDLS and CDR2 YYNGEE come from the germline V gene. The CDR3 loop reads CASSVAARGRETQYF. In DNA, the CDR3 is TGTGCCAGCAGCGTAGCTGCGCGGGGGCGCGAGACCCAGTACTTC.

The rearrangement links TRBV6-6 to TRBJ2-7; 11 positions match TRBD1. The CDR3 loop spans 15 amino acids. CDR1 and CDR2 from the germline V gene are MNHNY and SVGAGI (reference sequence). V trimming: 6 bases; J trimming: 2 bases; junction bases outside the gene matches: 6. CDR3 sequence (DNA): TGTGCCAGCAGCAGCCGGGACAGGGGGGCCTACGAGCAGTACTTC. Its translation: CASSSRDRGAYEQYF.

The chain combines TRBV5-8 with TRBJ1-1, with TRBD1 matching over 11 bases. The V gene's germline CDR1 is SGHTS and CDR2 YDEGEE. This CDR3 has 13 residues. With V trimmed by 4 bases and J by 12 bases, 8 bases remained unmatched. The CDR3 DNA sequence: TGTGCCAGCAGCATGCGGACAGGGGGCTTGACTTTCTTT. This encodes CASSMRTGGLTFF.

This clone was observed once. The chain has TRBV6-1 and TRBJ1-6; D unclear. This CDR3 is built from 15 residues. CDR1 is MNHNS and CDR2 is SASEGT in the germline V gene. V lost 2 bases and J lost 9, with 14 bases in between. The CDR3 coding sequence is TGTGCCAGCAGTGAAAGGCAGCCTAGAAGTTCACCCCTCCACTTT. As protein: CASSERQPRSSPLHF.

CDR3 protein: CASSLGQIVNQPQHF. CDR3 DNA: TGTGCCAGCAGCTTGGGACAGATTGTCAATCAGCCCCAGCATTTT. V gene TRBV5-6 combines with J gene TRBJ1-5, with D perhaps matching TRBD1 (5 bases). Trimming stripped 0 bases from V and 3 bases from J, with 10 bases between. CDR1 SGHDT and CDR2 YYEEEE come from the germline V gene. CDR3 length: 15 residues. The entire variable domain, with the rest obtained from reference TRBV5-6 and TRBJ1-5, is as follows: DAGVTQSPTHLIKTRGQQVTLRCSPKSGHDTVSWYQQALGQGPQFIFQYYEEEERQRGNFPDRFSGHQFPNYSSELNVNALLLGDSALYLCASSLGQIVNQPQHFGDGTRLSIL.

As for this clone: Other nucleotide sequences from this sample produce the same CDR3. Here the CDR3 reads CASMRGGGLNTGELFF. CDR3 DNA: TGTGCCAGTATGAGAGGGGGCGGATTAAACACCGGGGAGCTGTTTTTT. This rearrangement joins TRBV19 to TRBJ2-2; 7 nucleotides align to TRBD1. The CDR3 has 16 amino acids. V lost 7 bases to trimming and J lost 2 bases; unmatched junction nucleotides: 10. CDR1 is LNHDA, CDR2 SQIVND, per germline (reference sequence).

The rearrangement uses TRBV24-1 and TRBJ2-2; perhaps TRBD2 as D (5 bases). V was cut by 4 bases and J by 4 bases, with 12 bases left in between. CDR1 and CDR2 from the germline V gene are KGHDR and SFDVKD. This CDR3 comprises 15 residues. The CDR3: CATSDHLRGTGELFF. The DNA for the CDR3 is TGTGCCACCAGTGACCACCTCCGGGGCACCGGGGAGCTGTTTTTT.

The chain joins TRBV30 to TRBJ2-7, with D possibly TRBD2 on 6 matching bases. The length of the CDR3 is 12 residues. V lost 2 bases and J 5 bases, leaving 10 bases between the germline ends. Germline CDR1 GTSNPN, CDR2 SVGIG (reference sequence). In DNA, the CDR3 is TGTGCCTGGAGTCTCTGGAGGGACGAGCAGTACTTC. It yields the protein CAWSLWRDEQYF.

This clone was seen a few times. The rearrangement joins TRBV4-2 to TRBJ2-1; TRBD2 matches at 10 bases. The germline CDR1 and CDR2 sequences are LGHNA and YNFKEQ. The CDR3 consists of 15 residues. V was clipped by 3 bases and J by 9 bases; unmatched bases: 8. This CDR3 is CASSHDGTSVGEQFF. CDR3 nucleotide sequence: TGTGCCAGCAGCCACGATGGGACTAGCGTTGGTGAGCAGTTCTTC.

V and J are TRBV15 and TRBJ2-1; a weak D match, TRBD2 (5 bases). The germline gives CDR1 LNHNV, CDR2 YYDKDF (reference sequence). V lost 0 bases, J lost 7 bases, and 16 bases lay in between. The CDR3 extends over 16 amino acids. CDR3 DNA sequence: TGTGCCACCAGCAGAGATACGGACTTAGTTTGGAATGAGCAGTTCTTC. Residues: CATSRDTDLVWNEQFF.

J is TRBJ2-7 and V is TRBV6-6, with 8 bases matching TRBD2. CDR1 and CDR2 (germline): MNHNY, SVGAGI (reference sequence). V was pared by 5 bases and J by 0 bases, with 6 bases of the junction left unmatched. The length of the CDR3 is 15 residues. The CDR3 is CASSHREGSSYEQYF. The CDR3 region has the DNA TGTGCCAGCAGTCATCGGGAGGGAAGCTCCTACGAGCAGTACTTC.

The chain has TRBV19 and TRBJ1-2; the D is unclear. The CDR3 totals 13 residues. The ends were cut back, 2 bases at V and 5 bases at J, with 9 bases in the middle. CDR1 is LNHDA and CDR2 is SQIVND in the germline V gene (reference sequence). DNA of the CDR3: TGTGCCAGTAGTATAAAGGGAGAGTATGGCTACACCTTC. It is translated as CASSIKGEYGYTF. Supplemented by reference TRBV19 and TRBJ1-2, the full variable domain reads DGGITQSPKYLFRKEGQNVTLSCEQNLNHDAMYWYRQDPGQGLRLIYYSQIVNDFQKGDIAEGYSVSREKKESFPLTVTSAQKNPTAFYLCASSIKGEYGYTFGSGTRLTVV.

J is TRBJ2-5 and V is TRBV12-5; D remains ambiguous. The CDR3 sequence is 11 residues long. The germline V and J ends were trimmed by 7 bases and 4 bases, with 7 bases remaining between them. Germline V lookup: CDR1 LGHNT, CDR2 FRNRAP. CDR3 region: CASAKAETQYF. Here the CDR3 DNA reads TGTGCTAGTGCCAAAGCAGAGACCCAGTACTTC.